A selection of T cell receptor beta chains follows, all from one sample in a study of shared clonotypes between healthy human individuals. Data came from immunoSEQ multiplex PCR; TCRdb stores just in-frame clones and leaves some out. This table has roughly 2 million clones, around 95% appearing once. Sequencing used naive CD4+ T cells sorted from blood. These receptors all come from a man younger than 30 in good health. The CDR3 runs from the conserved cysteine through the conserved F or W. A D gene is named only where the DNA matches it firmly. The listing skips clone size in some rows; elsewhere it reads once, few, many or a size class.

V gene	J gene	D gene	clone size	CDR3 DNA	CDR3 protein
TRBV5-8	TRBJ1-2	TRBD1	.	TGTGCCAGCAGTTCGTACTCCGGGACAGGGAACTCTATGCTGGGCTACACCTTC	CASSSYSGTGNSMLGYTF
TRBV28	TRBJ1-6	TRBD1	.	TGTGCCAGCAGTTTGCCCTGGACAGGGGACCCGAATTCACCCCTCCACTTT	CASSLPWTGDPNSPLHF
TRBV28	TRBJ1-2	.	once	TGTGCCAGCAGTTTTGGCCAGAACTATGGCTACACCTTC	CASSFGQNYGYTF
TRBV30	TRBJ2-5	.	.	TGTGCCTGGAGTGCCGGGGGAGTGGAGACCCAGTACTTC	CAWSAGGVETQYF
TRBV2	TRBJ2-3	.	.	TGTGCCAGCAGTGGGGGCAGGGGCACAGATACGCAGTATTTT	CASSGGRGTDTQYF
TRBV5-6	TRBJ2-7	.	.	TGTGCCAGCAGCTTGGGGGCGGGTTCTCTGTCGTCCGAGCAGTACTTC	CASSLGAGSLSSEQYF
TRBV5-1	TRBJ2-1	TRBD2	once	TGCGCCAGCAGCTTGGCTGGCGCGGGGGGGTACAATGAGCAGTTCTTC	CASSLAGAGGYNEQFF
TRBV6-5	TRBJ1-3	.	.	TGTGCCAGCGCGGGGATTTCTGGAAACACCATATATTTT	CASAGISGNTIYF
TRBV10-3	TRBJ1-2	TRBD1	.	TGTGCCAATTCTGCGACAGGGGACAACTATGGCTACACCTTC	CANSATGDNYGYTF
TRBV6-1	TRBJ1-1	TRBD1	.	TGTGCCAGCAGCGAACAGGGGGCAAGCCTCGGCACTGAAGCTTTCTTT	CASSEQGASLGTEAFF
TRBV19	TRBJ1-5	.	.	TGTGCCAGTACCCCCCACGGCCAGCAGCCCCAGCATTTT	CASTPHGQQPQHF
TRBV15	TRBJ2-5	.	few	TGTGCCACCAGCAGAGGTCAAGAGACCCAGTACTTC	CATSRGQETQYF
TRBV6-1	TRBJ1-2	.	.	TGTGCCAGCACTGGGGAGCAGGACCTTAATGGCTACACCTTC	CASTGEQDLNGYTF
TRBV6-5	TRBJ2-7	TRBD1	.	TGTGCCAGCAGTTACGCGGGACAGGGAACCTACGAGCAGTACTTC	CASSYAGQGTYEQYF
TRBV6-6	TRBJ2-7	.	.	TGTGCCAGCAGCGGACAGAATTACTACGAGCAGTACTTC	CASSGQNYYEQYF
TRBV5-1	TRBJ1-1	TRBD1	.	TGCGCCAGCAGCTTGGGCCCGACAGGGGTTGGTACTGAAGCTTTCTTT	CASSLGPTGVGTEAFF
TRBV4-3	TRBJ2-3	TRBD2	.	TGCGCCAGCAGCCAAGGGGCGGGAGGGCCCGCAGATACGCAGTATTTT	CASSQGAGGPADTQYF
TRBV29-1	TRBJ2-7	.	.	TGCAGCGTTGGACCCATAGTTGGATCCTACGAGCAGTACTTC	CSVGPIVGSYEQYF
TRBV19	TRBJ1-3	.	.	TGTGCCAGTAGTACCTTCGGAGGAAACACCATATATTTT	CASSTFGGNTIYF
TRBV7-2	TRBJ2-1	TRBD2	.	TGTGCCAGCAGCTTAGACATAGCGGGAGTGGGTGAGCAGTTCTTC	CASSLDIAGVGEQFF
TRBV29-1	TRBJ1-2	.	.	TGCAGCGTTGATATTGTGAGGAACTATGGCTACACCTTC	CSVDIVRNYGYTF
TRBV2	TRBJ2-2	.	.	TGTGCCAGCAGTGGGTCGGACACCGGGGAGCTGTTTTTT	CASSGSDTGELFF
TRBV10-1	TRBJ2-4	.	.	TGCGCCAGCAGGACTCAGGCCAAAAACATTCAGTACTTC	CASRTQAKNIQYF
TRBV7-9	TRBJ1-2	TRBD1	.	TGTGCCAGCAGCTTACGGACAGGGGATGGCTACACCTTC	CASSLRTGDGYTF
TRBV18	TRBJ2-5	.	.	TGTGCCAGCTCACCAGGGTTGGGAGAGACCCAGTACTTC	CASSPGLGETQYF
TRBV5-6	TRBJ2-3	.	.	TGTGCCAGCAGTAGCGCTGGGACTAGCACAGATACGCAGTATTTT	CASSSAGTSTDTQYF
TRBV7-9	TRBJ1-4	.	.	TGTGCCAGCAGCTTAGTGGAACAGCGGAATGAAAAACTGTTTTTT	CASSLVEQRNEKLFF
TRBV5-4	TRBJ1-2	.	once	TGTGCCAGCAGCCCTCAACGGGATAACTATGGCTACACCTTC	CASSPQRDNYGYTF
TRBV5-4	TRBJ2-3	.	.	TGTGCCAGCAGCCGTACCTCAGCGAGACCCAGCACAGATACGCAGTATTTT	CASSRTSARPSTDTQYF
TRBV7-6	TRBJ2-2	TRBD1	.	TGTGCCAGCAGCTGGCCCGACCTTTTCGGGACAGGAAAGGGCACCGGGGAGCTGTTTTTT	CASSWPDLFGTGKGTGELFF
TRBV30	TRBJ1-2	.	once	TGTGCCTGGAGTGTCCTTTGGCCCTACGGGATCCTGTCTGAGGGCTACACCTTC	CAWSVLWPYGILSEGYTF
TRBV29-1	TRBJ2-3	.	.	TGCAGCGTTGCCGGGACCGGGGGCACAGATACGCAGTATTTT	CSVAGTGGTDTQYF
TRBV5-1	TRBJ1-2	TRBD1	.	TGCGCCAGCAGCCCGGGGCCACAGGGGAACTATGGCTACACCTTC	CASSPGPQGNYGYTF
TRBV5-1	TRBJ2-7	.	.	TGCGCCAGCAGCTTCGACACTGGGCGCGACGAGCAGTACTTC	CASSFDTGRDEQYF
TRBV28	TRBJ1-3	.	.	TGTGCCAGCAGCTCACGGCGGGGGCTCTCTGGAAACACCATATATTTT	CASSSRRGLSGNTIYF
TRBV18	TRBJ1-1	TRBD1	.	TGTGCCAGCTCACCGGCGACAGGGGCGAGTGAAGCTTTCTTT	CASSPATGASEAFF
TRBV9	TRBJ1-6	TRBD1	.	TGTGCCAGCAGCGTACGGACAGGACCTGATTCACCCCTCCACTTT	CASSVRTGPDSPLHF
TRBV11-3	TRBJ2-7	.	.	TGTGCCAGCAGCTTGGGCAGTTCCTACGAGCAGTACTTC	CASSLGSSYEQYF
TRBV6-1	TRBJ2-2	TRBD2	once	TGTGCCAGCAGTGAACGAGCGGGGGGTCACACCGGGGAGCTGTTTTTT	CASSERAGGHTGELFF
TRBV29-1	TRBJ2-5	TRBD2	.	TGCAGTACGCGGGAGAACCAAGAGACCCAGTACTTC	CSTRENQETQYF
TRBV30	TRBJ1-2	.	.	TGTGCCTGGAGGGTAGGACACAGCTATGGCTACACCTTC	CAWRVGHSYGYTF
TRBV30	TRBJ2-1	TRBD2	.	TGTGCCTGGAGTGTACGTTCTGGACTAGCGGGAGGGCTAGGTGGAGAGCAGTTCTTC	CAWSVRSGLAGGLGGEQFF
TRBV6-9	TRBJ2-1	.	.	TGTGCCAGCAGTTCGGGACTTAAGGAGTTCTTC	CASSSGLKEFF
TRBV15	TRBJ2-3	.	.	TGTGCCACCAGCAGAGGGGCCTCCCAGGATACGCAGTATTTT	CATSRGASQDTQYF
TRBV6-5	TRBJ1-1	TRBD1	.	TGTGCCAGCAGTTTCGGGACAGGGGGCTTCACTGAAGCTTTCTTT	CASSFGTGGFTEAFF
TRBV30	TRBJ2-7	TRBD2	.	TGTGCCTGGGTAGCGGGAGGGCCAAACGAGCAGTACTTC	CAWVAGGPNEQYF
TRBV18	TRBJ2-5	.	.	TGTGCCAGCTCACGTACTTGGACTACACAAGAGACCCAGTACTTC	CASSRTWTTQETQYF
TRBV11-2	TRBJ1-2	.	.	TGTGCCAGCAGCTTATACGAAGGATCGTATGGCTACACCTTC	CASSLYEGSYGYTF
TRBV18	TRBJ2-7	.	.	TGTGCCAGCTCTCCCGGACGGCTCTCCTACGAGCAGTACTTC	CASSPGRLSYEQYF
TRBV15	TRBJ2-7	.	.	TGTGCCACCAGCAGAGAGTTCAGTTCCTACGAGCAGTACTTC	CATSREFSSYEQYF
TRBV18	TRBJ2-2	.	.	TGTGCCAGCTCCTTAAGCATGGGACTCCTGAACACCGGGGAGCTGTTTTTT	CASSLSMGLLNTGELFF
TRBV9	TRBJ2-7	TRBD2	.	TGTGCCAGCAGCGCCAACCCGGGACTAGCGGGCCACGAGCAGTACTTC	CASSANPGLAGHEQYF
TRBV4-3	TRBJ1-6	.	.	TGCGCCAGCAGCCAAGGGGAGGGGATGGGTTCACCCCTCCACTTT	CASSQGEGMGSPLHF
TRBV19	TRBJ1-1	.	.	TGTGCCTCCAAAGCATTGACAGTTATGAACACTGAAGCTTTCTTT	CASKALTVMNTEAFF
TRBV4-1	TRBJ1-5	.	.	TGCGCCAGCAGCCGGGACCTGGGCAATCAGCCCCAGCATTTT	CASSRDLGNQPQHF
TRBV21-1	TRBJ2-5	.	.	TGTGCCAGCAGCAAAGGTCGAGGGGGCTTGTTGAAAGCGACCCAGTACTTC	CASSKGRGGLLKATQYF